Below, 10 T cell receptor beta chains from the same sample are listed, as sequenced in a study of human T cells and chemical hapten exposure. As to time point: patch test 1, 2 weeks after DPC sensitization. Stated treatment: therapeutic diphenylcyclopropenone sensitization with weekly scalp DPC. TCRdb independently ran MiXCR on the RACE reads; one entry per CDR3 protein. The sample has about 120,000 distinct CDR3 sequences, about 12% seen once. The source was whole blood, collected in connection with sensitization to the hapten diphenylcyclopropenone (DPC). These receptors all stem from a woman aged 45-60 years with alopecia areata. Some clones in this sample may be carry-over from other donors' samples.

This clonotype was seen at least ten times. This rearrangement joins TRBV10-3 to TRBJ1-5; tentative D call: TRBD1 (6 bases). Trimming took 10 bases from V and 4 from J, leaving 17 bases between them. This CDR3 has 14 amino acids. CDR1 is ENHRY, CDR2 SYGVKD, per germline. In DNA form, the CDR3 reads TGTGCCACAGGAGTACAGGGTACTAATCAGCCCCAGCATTTT. It specifies CATGVQGTNQPQHF.

This clonotype was observed at least ten times. The chain has TRBV28 and TRBJ1-1; a weak D match, TRBD1 (5 bases). The ends were cut back, 6 bases at V and 7 bases at J, with 9 bases in the middle. There are 11 residues in the CDR3. From germline, CDR1 is MDHEN and CDR2 SYDVKM. The DNA for the CDR3 is TGTGCCAGCAGCAGGGCTGTTGAAGCTTTCTTT. Translated: CASSRAVEAFF. Combining the CDR3 with reference TRBV28 and TRBJ1-1 gives the whole variable domain DVKVTQSSRYLVKRTGEKVFLECVQDMDHENMFWYRQDPGLGLRLIYFSYDVKMKEKGDIPEGYSVSREKKERFSLILESASTNQTSMYLCASSRAVEAFFGQGTRLTVV.

A few counts support this clonotype. The J gene is TRBJ2-2, the V gene TRBV7-2, with D perhaps TRBD2 (6 bases). Germline assignment: CDR1 SGHTA and CDR2 FQGNSA. The CDR3 runs 16 residues. V was cut by 0 bases and J by 7 bases, with 15 bases left in between. The CDR3 loop reads CASSLAEAGIGGELFF. For the CDR3, the DNA is TGTGCCAGCAGCTTAGCAGAGGCGGGGATCGGCGGGGAGCTGTTTTTT.

This clonotype was seen ten or more times. The gene calls are TRBV7-8 and TRBJ2-3; 11 bases map to TRBD2. J lost 1 base, V lost 2 bases, and 11 bases had no gene match. CDR1 is SGHVS and CDR2 is FQNEAQ in the germline V gene. This CDR3 is 19 amino acids long. As DNA, the CDR3 is TGTGCCAGCAGCTTAAGGCGTCCCGTACTAGCGGGAGGCACAGATACGCAGTATTTT. It codes for CASSLRRPVLAGGTDTQYF.

This clonotype has ten or more counts. The chain joins TRBV7-9 to TRBJ1-1; 7 bases are shared with TRBD1. The V gene end was trimmed by 6 bases and the J gene end by 0 bases; junction bases not matched to a gene: 10. The CDR3 loop spans 16 amino acids. Germline loops: CDR1 SEHNR, CDR2 FQNEAQ (reference sequence). In nucleotides, the CDR3 is TGTGCCAGCAGTTCCCCAGGGGGGAACGTGAACACTGAAGCTTTCTTT. Amino acids: CASSSPGGNVNTEAFF. Drawing the rest from reference TRBV7-9 and TRBJ1-1, the complete variable domain is DTGVSQNPRHKITKRGQNVTFRCDPISEHNRLYWYRQTLGQGPEFLTYFQNEAQLEKSRLLSDRFSAERPKGSFSTLEIQRTEQGDSAMYLCASSSPGGNVNTEAFFGQGTRLTVV.

V gene TRBV12-3 or TRBV12-4 combines with J gene TRBJ2-1; D is unclear. V was cut by 4 bases and J by 6 bases, with 10 bases left in between. CDR3 length equals 13 residues. In DNA form, the CDR3 reads TGTGCCAGCAGTTCGGAGCGCTTCAATGAGCAGTTCTTC. The encoded protein is CASSSERFNEQFF.

This clonotype was seen at least ten times. J is TRBJ1-6 and V is TRBV5-1; 9 positions agree with TRBD1. V dropped 6 bases and J dropped 9; count of bases not matched to a gene: 13. This CDR3 is built from 16 residues. CDR1 is SGHRS, CDR2 YFSETQ, per germline. The CDR3 protein is CASTRDRAYLGSPLHF. CDR3 nucleotides: TGCGCCAGCACCCGGGACAGGGCGTATTTGGGTTCACCCCTCCACTTT.

The J gene is TRBJ2-5, the V gene TRBV7-2, with 13 nucleotides matching TRBD2. J lost 1 base, V lost 6 bases, and 8 bases had no gene match. This CDR3 region has 17 residues. Germline V gene lookup returns CDR1 SGHTA and CDR2 FQGNSA. CDR3: CASSRSRLAGGQETQYF. CDR3 nucleotides: TGTGCCAGCAGTCGATCCAGACTAGCGGGGGGCCAAGAGACCCAGTACTTC.

The table lists this clonotype with a few counts. The chain is built from TRBV6-1 and TRBJ2-3; the D gene could be TRBD1 or TRBD2 (5 bases each). The germline V gene has CDR1 MNHNS and CDR2 SASEGT. The CDR3 loop spans 16 amino acids. Trimming removed 4 bases at V and 6 bases at J, with 20 bases between. DNA for the CDR3: TGTGCCAGCAGTGCCCGGAGCACGGGGCGGCCGGATACGCAGTATTTT. Translation gives CASSARSTGRPDTQYF.

This clonotype has ten or more counts. The J gene is TRBJ2-3, the V gene TRBV11-2; D ambiguous. The length of the CDR3 is 13 residues. The V gene's germline CDR1 is SGHAT and CDR2 FQNNGV. The germline V and J ends were trimmed by 6 bases and 2 bases, with 9 bases remaining between them. In DNA form, the CDR3 reads TGTGCCAGCAGATCAGCAGACACAGATACGCAGTATTTT. Translation gives CASRSADTDTQYF.